Each of the 19 T cell receptor beta chains below was sequenced from the same sample in a study of blood T cells in healthy people across ages. Primers used in a second PCR of roughly 7 to 11 cycles were a sample-barcoded 5' primer and a J-beta primer mix. TCRdb redid the calling of the 5' RACE reads with MiXCR, one entry per CDR3 protein. The table records 890,000 or so distinct CDR3 sequences, around 62% of them present only once. Input material: blood. Receptor source: a man aged 25-45 years in good health.

This chain's CDR3 is CSVEQGAAGANVLTF. The CDR3, as DNA: TGCAGCGTAGAACAGGGGGCGGCTGGGGCCAACGTCCTGACTTTC. The chain joins TRBV29-1 to TRBJ2-6; 9 bases fit TRBD1. The CDR3 has 15 amino acids. CDR1 and CDR2 from the germline V gene are SQVTM and ANQGSEA. V gave up 6 bases and J gave up 2 bases; unmatched junction bases: 5.

In the case of this clonotype: One end of the junction does not line up with germline, which may come from a read error. The V and J genes are TRBV3-1 and TRBJ2-6; D gene ambiguous. Germline values: CDR1 LGHDT, CDR2 YNNKEL (reference sequence). The CDR3 has 18 amino acids. CDR3 in amino acids: CASNQEHVRSSGANVLTF. The DNA for the CDR3 is TGTGCCAGCAACCAAGAACATGTCAGGTCGTCTGGGGCCAACGTCCTGACTTTC.

In DNA, the CDR3 is TGTGCCAGCAGCGTAGTTGGCCTTTCCACAGATACGCAGTATTTT. Protein: CASSVVGLSTDTQYF. The chain joins TRBV9 to TRBJ2-3; D gene uncertain. V was pared by 0 bases and J by 2 bases, with 10 bases between. Germline CDR1 and CDR2: SGDLS and YYNGEE. This CDR3 region has 15 residues.

This clonotype was observed a single time. The J gene is TRBJ1-2, the V gene TRBV19; 9 bases are a match to TRBD1. V dropped 7 bases and J dropped 4; count of bases not matched to a gene: 7. This CDR3 is 14 amino acids long. Germline lookup yields CDR1 LNHDA and CDR2 SQIVND (reference sequence). The CDR3 DNA follows: TGTGCCAGTACCCGGGACAGGGAAGTCTATGGCTACACCTTC. The encoded protein is CASTRDREVYGYTF.

This clonotype was picked up a small number of times. The V gene is TRBV12-3 or TRBV12-4, the J gene TRBJ2-5, with D uncertain. V lost 7 bases to trimming and J lost 7 bases, with 13 bases between them. The CDR3 loop spans 12 amino acids. CDR3 loop: CASKGSRRTQYF. The CDR3 region has the DNA TGTGCCAGCAAAGGTAGTCGGAGGACCCAGTACTTC.

The V call is TRBV6-6, the J call TRBJ2-1, with D unresolved. The germline V and J ends were trimmed by 2 bases and 5 bases, with 4 bases remaining between them. Per the germline V gene, CDR1 is MNHNY and CDR2 is SVGAGI (reference sequence). The CDR3 loop spans 12 amino acids. CDR3 sequence: CASSYGNNEQFF. The CDR3 DNA follows: TGTGCCAGCAGTTACGGAAACAATGAGCAGTTCTTC.

This clonotype was detected only a few times. This rearrangement joins TRBV7-2 to TRBJ2-1; 11 nucleotides line up with TRBD1. Germline CDR1 and CDR2: SGHTA and FQGNSA. J was trimmed by 8 bases and V by 5 bases; bases with no gene match: 5. This CDR3 has 14 amino acids. CDR3 loop: CASSLGQGGYEQFF. CDR3 in DNA: TGTGCCAGCAGCCTGGGACAGGGGGGTTATGAGCAGTTCTTC.

This clonotype was counted a few times. The chain carries TRBV4-2 and TRBJ2-3; maybe TRBD2 (6 bases). The CDR3 consists of 13 residues. V gave up 0 bases and J gave up 8 bases, with 9 bases separating them. The germline V gene encodes CDR1 LGHNA and CDR2 YNFKEQ. CDR3 in amino acids: CASSQEMRGTQYF. The DNA for the CDR3 is TGTGCCAGCAGCCAAGAGATGCGGGGTACGCAGTATTTT.

V is TRBV7-6 and J is TRBJ1-6; D is perhaps TRBD1 (5 bases). Germline V gene lookup returns CDR1 SGHVS and CDR2 FNYEAQ. This CDR3 contains 13 residues. Trimming pared 2 bases from V and 8 bases from J, leaving 7 bases between. In DNA, the CDR3 is TGTGCCAGCAGCTTAACCAGGGATTCACCCCTCCACTTT. Its protein is CASSLTRDSPLHF.

The genes are TRBV27 and TRBJ2-7; TRBD1 aligns across 7 bases. CDR1 is MNHEY and CDR2 is SMNVEV in the germline V gene (reference sequence). V gave up 3 bases and J gave up 1 base; unmatched junction bases: 6. The CDR3 spans 15 residues. CDR3 in amino acids: CASSLVGQESYEQYF. The CDR3 coding sequence is TGTGCCAGCAGTTTGGTCGGACAGGAGTCCTACGAGCAGTACTTC.

This sequence joins TRBV20-1 and TRBJ1-2; 12 nucleotides agree with TRBD1. The CDR3 is made up of 13 amino acids. Unmatched junction bases numbered 4, after V lost 5 bases and J lost 6 bases. The germline gives CDR1 DFQATT, CDR2 SNEGSKA (reference sequence). The chain's CDR3 is CSAQGQGANGYTF. CDR3 sequence (DNA): TGCAGTGCTCAGGGACAGGGGGCAAATGGCTACACCTTC.

This clonotype was observed a handful of times. This rearrangement joins TRBV21-1 to TRBJ2-1; TRBD1 reflects the table's D call only, with no check against the DNA. TRBV21-1 represents a pseudogene. CDR3 length: 20 amino acids. This CDR3 reads CASSKDPWDLPGWSYNEQFF. The CDR3 coding sequence is TGTGCCAGCAGCAAAGATCCGTGGGACCTTCCTGGTTGGTCGTACAATGAGCAGTTCTTC.

This clonotype was observed a single time. The genes are TRBV5-8 and TRBJ2-7; 8 positions agree with TRBD1. The closer fit of TRBJ2-5 to the DNA end suggests the J call may be wrong. Germline loops: CDR1 SGHTS, CDR2 YDEGEE. The CDR3 has 16 amino acids. Here the CDR3 DNA reads TGTGCCAGCAGCCCAAGGCAGAGGACAGGGAGAGAGACCCAGTACTTC. This encodes CASSPRQRTGRETQYF.

In the case of this clonotype: At one boundary the junction diverges from the germline segment, which might be a read error. The chain links TRBV24-1 to TRBJ1-5, with a possible D match to TRBD1 (5 bases). The CDR3 consists of 14 residues. CDR1 is KGHDR, CDR2 SFDVKD, per germline. The CDR3 is CATSGGAGNQSQHF. For the CDR3, the DNA is TGTGCCACCAGCGGCGGGGCCGGCAATCAGTCCCAGCATTTT.

The genes are TRBV20-1 and TRBJ2-5; TRBD2 agrees at 7 bases. The J segment lost 5 bases and the V segment lost 1 base, leaving 7 bases of the junction unmatched. CDR3 length: 14 amino acids. Germline V gene lookup returns CDR1 DFQATT and CDR2 SNEGSKA (reference sequence). CDR3 coding DNA: TGCAGTGCTAGAGTTAGCTGGGGGGGGGAGACCCAGTACTTC. It translates to CSARVSWGGETQYF.

This clonotype was seen a few times. This may arise from a read error, as a much more abundant clone is one base away. The chain links TRBV20-1 to TRBJ2-1; TRBD2 matches 11 bases. The last part of the DNA fits TRBJ2-7 better; the J call may be wrong. Looked up from germline, CDR1 is DFQATT and CDR2 is SNEGSKA (reference sequence). The CDR3 runs 13 residues. This CDR3 is CSGGLAAYNEQYF. The CDR3 DNA reads TGCAGTGGGGGACTAGCGGCCTACAATGAGCAGTACTTC.

This clonotype was seen a few times. J is TRBJ2-1 and V is TRBV11-2; D gene unclear. V was shortened by 0 bases and J by 10 bases, with 7 bases between the two germline ends. This CDR3 has 12 amino acids. CDR1 is SGHAT, CDR2 FQNNGV, per germline. CDR3 DNA: TGTGCCAGCAGCTTAGATCCAGCGGAGCAGTTCTTC. Its translation: CASSLDPAEQFF.

This clonotype came up once. The chain carries TRBV5-1 and TRBJ2-2; D possibly uses TRBD1 or TRBD2 (6 bases each). Trimming left V 8 bases short and J 6 bases short, with 23 bases between. Germline CDR1 SGHRS, CDR2 YFSETQ. The CDR3 has 16 amino acids. CDR3 DNA sequence: TGCGCCAGTAGCGTTTTCGGGGGCGAGATCGCCGGGGAGCTGTTTTTT. This gives the protein CASSVFGGEIAGELFF.

The chain combines TRBV7-2 with TRBJ2-7, with D unclear. The J call is in doubt because the DNA end fits TRBJ2-5 better. CDR3 length equals 14 residues. The germline gives CDR1 SGHTA, CDR2 FQGNSA. CDR3 nucleotide sequence: TGTGCCAGCAGCTTAGACGGAACCGGAGAGACCCAGTACTTC. This sequence encodes CASSLDGTGETQYF.